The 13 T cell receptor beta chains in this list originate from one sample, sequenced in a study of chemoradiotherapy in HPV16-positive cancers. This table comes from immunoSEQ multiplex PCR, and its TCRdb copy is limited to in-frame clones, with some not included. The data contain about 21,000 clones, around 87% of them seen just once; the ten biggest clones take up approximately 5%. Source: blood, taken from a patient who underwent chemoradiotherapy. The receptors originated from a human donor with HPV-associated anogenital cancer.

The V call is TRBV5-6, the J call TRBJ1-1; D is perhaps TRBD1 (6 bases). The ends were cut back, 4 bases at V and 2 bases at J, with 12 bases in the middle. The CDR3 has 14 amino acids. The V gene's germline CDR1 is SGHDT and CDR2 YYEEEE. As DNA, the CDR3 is TGTGCCAGCAGCCTGGGGGGGCCAAACACTGAAGCTTTCTTT. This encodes CASSLGGPNTEAFF.

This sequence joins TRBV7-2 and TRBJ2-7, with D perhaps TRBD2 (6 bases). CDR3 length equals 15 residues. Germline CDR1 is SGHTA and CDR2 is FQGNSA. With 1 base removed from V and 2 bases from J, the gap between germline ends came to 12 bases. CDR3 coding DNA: TGTGCCAGCAGCTTAGAAGGCGGCGGGACCTACGAGCAGTACTTC. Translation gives CASSLEGGGTYEQYF. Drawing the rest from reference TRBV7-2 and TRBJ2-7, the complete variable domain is GAGVSQSPSNKVTEKGKDVELRCDPISGHTALYWYRQSLGQGLEFLIYFQGNSAPDKSGLPSDRFSAERTGGSVSTLTIQRTQQEDSAVYLCASSLEGGGTYEQYFGPGTRLTVT.

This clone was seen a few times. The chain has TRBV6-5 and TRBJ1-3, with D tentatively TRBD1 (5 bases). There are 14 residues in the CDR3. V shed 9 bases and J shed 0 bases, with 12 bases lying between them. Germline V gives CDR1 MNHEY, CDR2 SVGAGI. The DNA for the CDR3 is TGTGCCAGTCGGACACCGAGCTCTGGAAACACCATATATTTT. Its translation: CASRTPSSGNTIYF.

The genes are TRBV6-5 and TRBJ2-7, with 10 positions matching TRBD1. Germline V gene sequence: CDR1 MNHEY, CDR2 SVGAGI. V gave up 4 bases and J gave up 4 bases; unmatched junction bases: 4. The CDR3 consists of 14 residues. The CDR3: CASSSPGQGYEQYF. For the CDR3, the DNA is TGTGCCAGCAGTTCGCCGGGACAGGGGTACGAGCAGTACTTC.

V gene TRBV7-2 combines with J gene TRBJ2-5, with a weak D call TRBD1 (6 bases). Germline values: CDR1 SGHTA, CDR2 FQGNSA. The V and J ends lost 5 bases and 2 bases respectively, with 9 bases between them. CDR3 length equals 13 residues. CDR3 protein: CASSRDIQETQYF. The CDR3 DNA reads TGTGCCAGCAGCCGGGACATTCAAGAGACCCAGTACTTC.

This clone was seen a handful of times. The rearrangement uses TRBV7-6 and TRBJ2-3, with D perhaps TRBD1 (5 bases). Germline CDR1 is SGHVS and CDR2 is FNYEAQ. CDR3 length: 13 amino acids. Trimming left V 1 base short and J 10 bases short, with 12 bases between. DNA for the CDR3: TGTGCCAGCAGCTTAGGGGGCGTGGAGCCGCAGTATTTT. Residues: CASSLGGVEPQYF. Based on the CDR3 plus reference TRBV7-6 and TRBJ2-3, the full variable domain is GAGVSQSPRYKVTKRGQDVALRCDPISGHVSLYWYRQALGQGPEFLTYFNYEAQQDKSGLPNDRFSAERPEGSISTLTIQRTEQRDSAMYRCASSLGGVEPQYFGPGTRLTVL.

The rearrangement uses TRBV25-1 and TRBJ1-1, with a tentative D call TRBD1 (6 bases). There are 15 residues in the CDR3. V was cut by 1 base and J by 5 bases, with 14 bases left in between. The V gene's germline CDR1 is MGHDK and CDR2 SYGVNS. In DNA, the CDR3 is TGTGCCAGCAGTGAATCAGACAGGTTTAGGACTGAAGCTTTCTTT. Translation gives CASSESDRFRTEAFF.

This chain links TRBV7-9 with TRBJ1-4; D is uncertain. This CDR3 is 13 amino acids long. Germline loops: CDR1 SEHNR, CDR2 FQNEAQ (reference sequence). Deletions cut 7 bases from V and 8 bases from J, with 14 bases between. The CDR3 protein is CASKLTAGEKLFF. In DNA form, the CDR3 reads TGTGCCAGCAAACTGACCGCCGGAGAAAAACTGTTTTTT.

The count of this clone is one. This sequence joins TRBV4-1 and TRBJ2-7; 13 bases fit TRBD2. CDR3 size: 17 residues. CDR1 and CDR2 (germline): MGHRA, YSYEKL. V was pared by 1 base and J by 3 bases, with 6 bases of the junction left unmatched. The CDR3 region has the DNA TGCGCCAGCAGCCAAGCCGGACTAGCGGGGGCCAACTACGAGCAGTACTTC. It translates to CASSQAGLAGANYEQYF.

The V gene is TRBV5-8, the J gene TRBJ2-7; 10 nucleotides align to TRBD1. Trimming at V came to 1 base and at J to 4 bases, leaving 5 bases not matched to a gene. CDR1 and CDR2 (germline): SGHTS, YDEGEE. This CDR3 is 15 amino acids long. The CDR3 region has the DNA TGTGCCAGCAGCTTGCCCGGGACAGGGGTATACGAGCAGTACTTC. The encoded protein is CASSLPGTGVYEQYF.

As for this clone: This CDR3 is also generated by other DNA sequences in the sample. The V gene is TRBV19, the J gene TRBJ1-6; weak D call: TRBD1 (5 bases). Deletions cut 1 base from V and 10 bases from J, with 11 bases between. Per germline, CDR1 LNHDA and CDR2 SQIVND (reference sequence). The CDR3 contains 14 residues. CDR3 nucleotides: TGTGCCAGTAGTATAGCGCAGGGCGAATCACCCCTCCACTTT. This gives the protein CASSIAQGESPLHF.

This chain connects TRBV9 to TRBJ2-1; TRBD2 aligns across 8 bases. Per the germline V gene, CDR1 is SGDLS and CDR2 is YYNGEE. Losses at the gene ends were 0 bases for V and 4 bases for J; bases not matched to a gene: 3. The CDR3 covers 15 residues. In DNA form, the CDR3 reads TGTGCCAGCAGCGTAGAAGCGGGAGTATACAATGAGCAGTTCTTC. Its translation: CASSVEAGVYNEQFF.

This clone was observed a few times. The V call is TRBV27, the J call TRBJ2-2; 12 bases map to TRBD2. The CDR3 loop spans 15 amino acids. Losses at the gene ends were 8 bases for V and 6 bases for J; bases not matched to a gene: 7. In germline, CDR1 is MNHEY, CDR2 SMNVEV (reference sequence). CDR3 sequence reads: CASRLAGGPPGELFF. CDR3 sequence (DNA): TGTGCCAGCCGTCTAGCGGGAGGGCCCCCCGGGGAGCTGTTTTTT.